This passage covers 8 T cell receptor beta chains from one sample sequenced in a study of shared clonotypes between healthy human individuals. Sequencing was performed with immunoSEQ multiplex PCR; in TCRdb, only in-frame clones are kept and a portion is missing. This sample has 730,000 or so clones, with less than 80% found just once. Sequencing was performed on memory CD4+ T cells sorted from blood. Sample subset: CD45RA-negative fraction. All receptors derive from a woman younger than 45 in good health.

The chain has TRBV18 and TRBJ1-2; TRBD1 matches at 12 bases. In germline, CDR1 is KGHSH, CDR2 LQKENI. J gave up 4 bases and V 2 bases, and 2 bases lay outside the gene matches. The CDR3 spans 15 residues. The CDR3 protein is CASSPGDRGLYGYTF. CDR3 DNA: TGTGCCAGCTCACCAGGGGACAGGGGGCTCTATGGCTACACCTTC.

V usage is TRBV11-2 and J usage is TRBJ1-1, with 7 nucleotides matching TRBD1. V was clipped by 4 bases and J by 3 bases; unmatched bases: 5. CDR1 SGHAT and CDR2 FQNNGV come from the germline V gene. This CDR3 comprises 14 residues. As DNA, the CDR3 is TGTGCCAGCAGCTGGGGGGACAGATACACTGAAGCTTTCTTT. Its protein product is CASSWGDRYTEAFF.

The chain couples TRBV14 to TRBJ2-1; D remains unclear. There are 16 residues in the CDR3. CDR1 and CDR2 from the germline V gene are SGHDN and FVKESK. V was clipped by 7 bases and J by 0 bases, with 16 bases between them. CDR3 sequence reads: CASNPGGSSSYNEQFF. The DNA of the CDR3 is TGTGCCAGCAATCCCGGTGGGTCGAGCTCCTACAATGAGCAGTTCTTC.

A few counts support this clone. The J gene is TRBJ2-1, the V gene TRBV6-4; TRBD2 aligns across 8 bases. The CDR3 has 15 amino acids. Germline V gene lookup returns CDR1 MRHNA and CDR2 SNTAGT. V trimming: 7 bases; J trimming: 0 bases; junction bases outside the gene matches: 5. DNA of the CDR3: TGTGCCAGCACTAGCGGGCTTAACTCCTACAATGAGCAGTTCTTC. It encodes CASTSGLNSYNEQFF.

The rearrangement uses TRBV18 and TRBJ1-2; D might be TRBD1 (5 bases). The CDR3 runs 16 residues. V was cut by 1 base and J by 4 bases, with 16 bases left in between. The germline gives CDR1 KGHSH, CDR2 LQKENI. Here the CDR3 reads CASSPRDSALVYGYTF. In nucleotides, the CDR3 is TGTGCCAGCTCACCACGCGACAGCGCCCTTGTCTATGGCTACACCTTC. The full variable domain, with the rest looked up from reference TRBV18 and TRBJ1-2, is NAGVMQNPRHLVRRRGQEARLRCSPMKGHSHVYWYRQLPEEGLKFMVYLQKENIIDESGMPKERFSAEFPKEGPSILRIQQVVRGDSAAYFCASSPRDSALVYGYTFGSGTRLTVV.

The gene calls are TRBV5-1 and TRBJ1-2; D is perhaps TRBD1 (5 bases). Germline CDR1 is SGHRS and CDR2 is YFSETQ. Trimming removed 6 bases from V and 0 bases from J, with 21 bases in between. CDR3 size: 17 residues. The CDR3 DNA reads as TGCGCCAGCACCCCCCGAAGCGACAGACTACCTAACTATGGCTACACCTTC. It yields the protein CASTPRSDRLPNYGYTF.

The chain recombines TRBV4-1 with TRBJ1-1, with D perhaps TRBD1 (6 bases). The CDR3 covers 15 residues. V was trimmed by 1 base and J by 4 bases, leaving 13 bases between them. Germline V gene sequence: CDR1 MGHRA, CDR2 YSYEKL. CDR3 bases: TGCGCCAGCAGCCAAGGGAGGGGGGGAGGCACTGAAGCTTTCTTT. Residues: CASSQGRGGGTEAFF.

This chain connects TRBV11-2 to TRBJ2-7; D is perhaps TRBD2 (6 bases). There are 16 residues in the CDR3. Germline values: CDR1 SGHAT, CDR2 FQNNGV. The V and J ends lost 2 bases and 1 base respectively, with 15 bases between them. The CDR3 sequence: CASSLSLAGPSYEQYF. The CDR3 DNA reads as TGTGCCAGCAGCTTATCGTTGGCGGGACCATCCTACGAGCAGTACTTC.